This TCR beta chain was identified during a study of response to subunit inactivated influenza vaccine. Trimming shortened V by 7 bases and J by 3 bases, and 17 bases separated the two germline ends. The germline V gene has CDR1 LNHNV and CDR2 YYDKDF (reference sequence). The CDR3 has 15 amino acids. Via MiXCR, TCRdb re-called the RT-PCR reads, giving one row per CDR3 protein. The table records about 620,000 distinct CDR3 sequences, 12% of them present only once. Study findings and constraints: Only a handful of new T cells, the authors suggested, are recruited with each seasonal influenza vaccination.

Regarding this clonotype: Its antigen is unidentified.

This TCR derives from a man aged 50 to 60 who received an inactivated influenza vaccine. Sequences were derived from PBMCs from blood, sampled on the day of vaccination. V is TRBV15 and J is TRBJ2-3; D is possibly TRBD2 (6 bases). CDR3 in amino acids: CATNKPGEPTDTQYF. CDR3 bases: TGTGCCACCAATAAGCCGGGAGAACCTACAGATACGCAGTATTTT.